This T cell receptor delta chain was observed in a study of gammadelta T cells in human blood. Study-wide results and limits: Microbial exposure appeared to drive polyclonal γδ T cell expansion after birth.

This clone was recorded a few times. Its target is unknown. This sequence may be a read error, since a much larger clone differs from it by one base. TCRdb re-called the RT-PCR reads using CATT. In the table there are some 350 delta-chain clones, roughly 31% of which are singletons. The CDR3 contains 26 residues. Germline lookup yields CDR1 TSWWSYY and CDR2 QGS. Specimen: non-Vgamma9Vdelta2 gamma-delta T cells from infant blood. The sequence was collected from a human donor. V gene TRDV1 combines with J gene TRDJ1, with 8 bases matching TRDD3. The CDR3 loop reads CARGELSSDNPPYWGFPSWRTDKLIF. The CDR3 DNA sequence: TGTGCTCGTGGGGAACTGAGTTCCGACAATCCCCCTTACTGGGGGTTCCCGTCCTGGAGGACCGATAAACTCATCTTT.